One sample yielded the 17 T cell receptor beta chains listed below, sequenced in a study of T cell responses to AZD1222 COVID-19 vaccine. Repertoires were generated with immunoSEQ multiplex PCR, while TCRdb's copy carries only in-frame clones and drops some. The table has roughly 180,000 clones, 90% to 95% seen once. Sequences were derived from peripheral blood, sampled on day 0 of AZD1222 vaccination. All receptors derive from an adult in good health.

The J gene is TRBJ2-1, the V gene TRBV29-1, with unresolved D. Between the trimmed V and J ends, which lost 2 bases and 0 bases, there was a span of 14 bases. The length of the CDR3 is 16 residues. Germline-derived CDR1 and CDR2 are SQVTM and ANQGSEA. This CDR3 is CSVEYRATFSYNEQFF. The CDR3 DNA reads TGCAGCGTTGAATACCGCGCAACGTTCTCCTACAATGAGCAGTTCTTC.

The V and J genes are TRBV5-6 and TRBJ2-2, with D tentatively TRBD2 (6 bases). This CDR3 region has 15 residues. Germline V gene data show CDR1 as SGHDT and CDR2 as YYEEEE. Trimming removed 4 bases at V and 5 bases at J, with 15 bases between. The CDR3 region is CASSPSGRWTGELFF. Written as DNA, the CDR3 is TGTGCCAGCAGCCCGAGCGGGCGTTGGACCGGGGAGCTGTTTTTT.

This chain uses TRBV14 with TRBJ2-7; TRBD2 matches 9 bases. The length of the CDR3 is 13 residues. Trimming at V came to 4 bases and at J to 9 bases, leaving 7 bases not matched to a gene. Germline V gives CDR1 SGHDN, CDR2 FVKESK. The CDR3 coding sequence is TGTGCCAGCAGCCCAGCGGGAGGAGCATGGCAGTACTTC. Its translation: CASSPAGGAWQYF.

This rearrangement joins TRBV14 to TRBJ2-3, with 9 bases matching TRBD1. CDR3 length: 16 amino acids. J was trimmed by 2 bases and V by 4 bases; bases with no gene match: 7. CDR1 and CDR2 from the germline V gene are SGHDN and FVKESK. The CDR3 region is CASSRGQGGDTDTQYF. The DNA for the CDR3 is TGTGCCAGCAGCCGGGGACAGGGTGGGGACACAGATACGCAGTATTTT.

The gene calls are TRBV5-1 and TRBJ1-1, with a possible D match to TRBD1 (5 bases). V was pared by 9 bases and J by 2 bases, with 11 bases between. CDR3 size: 12 residues. Per the germline V gene, CDR1 is SGHRS and CDR2 is YFSETQ. The CDR3: CATRDGNTEAFF. The CDR3 coding sequence is TGCGCCACCCGGGACGGTAACACTGAAGCTTTCTTT.

This chain links TRBV5-8 with TRBJ1-2; maybe TRBD1 (6 bases). Deletions cut 4 bases from V and 4 bases from J, with 14 bases between. CDR1 and CDR2 (germline): SGHTS, YDEGEE. This CDR3 is 14 amino acids long. The CDR3 nucleotides read TGTGCCAGCAGCCTGGACAGCCCTTTCTATGGCTACACCTTC. As protein: CASSLDSPFYGYTF.

The rearrangement joins TRBV30 to TRBJ1-4; 7 bases agree with TRBD1. J gave up 3 bases and V 2 bases, and 0 bases lay outside the gene matches. The CDR3 loop spans 13 amino acids. Germline V gene data show CDR1 as GTSNPN and CDR2 as SVGIG (reference sequence). The CDR3: CAWSTGANEKLFF. CDR3 nucleotide sequence: TGTGCCTGGAGTACAGGGGCTAATGAAAAACTGTTTTTT.

The chain employs TRBV7-9 and TRBJ1-1; the D gene is possibly TRBD1 (6 bases). The CDR3 is 16 residues long. Between the trimmed V and J ends, which lost 1 base and 6 bases, there was a span of 18 bases. CDR1 is SEHNR and CDR2 is FQNEAQ in the germline V gene (reference sequence). The CDR3 DNA is TGTGCCAGCAGCTTAGATGGTGGGGGACATCTGCCTGAAGCTTTCTTT. It yields the protein CASSLDGGGHLPEAFF.

The gene calls are TRBV12-3 or TRBV12-4 and TRBJ1-1; 7 nucleotides align to TRBD1. V shed 6 bases and J 1 base; nucleotides not matched to a gene: 2. This CDR3 contains 13 residues. CDR3 amino acids: CASSRTGNTEAFF. The CDR3 region has the DNA TGTGCCAGCAGCCGGACAGGGAACACTGAAGCTTTCTTT.

The V gene is TRBV7-9, the J gene TRBJ1-1; 8 positions match TRBD1. This CDR3 has 13 residues. Germline V lookup: CDR1 SEHNR, CDR2 FQNEAQ (reference sequence). J was trimmed by 4 bases and V by 4 bases; bases with no gene match: 2. The CDR3 nucleotides are TGTGCCAGCAGCTCTGGGACAGGCACTGAAGCTTTCTTT. Translated, it gives CASSSGTGTEAFF.

This rearrangement joins TRBV19 to TRBJ1-2; tentative D call: TRBD1 (5 bases). The CDR3 consists of 17 residues. Germline assignment: CDR1 LNHDA and CDR2 SQIVND (reference sequence). V lost 2 bases to trimming and J lost 2 bases, with 18 bases between them. This CDR3 reads CASSINPRDGGNYGYTF. CDR3 nucleotide sequence: TGTGCCAGTAGTATAAACCCCAGGGATGGGGGAAACTATGGCTACACCTTC. Full variable domain (rest looked up from reference TRBV19 and TRBJ1-2): DGGITQSPKYLFRKEGQNVTLSCEQNLNHDAMYWYRQDPGQGLRLIYYSQIVNDFQKGDIAEGYSVSREKKESFPLTVTSAQKNPTAFYLCASSINPRDGGNYGYTFGSGTRLTVV.

J is TRBJ1-2 and V is TRBV3-1 (or the pseudogene TRBV3-2); tentatively, D is TRBD1 (5 bases). Trimming left V 4 bases short and J 0 bases short, with 21 bases between. Germline V gene data show CDR1 as LGHDT and CDR2 as YNNKEL (reference sequence). The CDR3 consists of 18 residues. The CDR3 here is CASSLRGGVRVANYGYTF. CDR3 nucleotide sequence: TGTGCCAGCAGCCTGCGGGGAGGGGTAAGGGTTGCTAACTATGGCTACACCTTC.

J is TRBJ2-3 and V is TRBV7-9, with 7 positions matching TRBD2. The germline V gene has CDR1 SEHNR and CDR2 FQNEAQ (reference sequence). The V segment lost 4 bases and the J segment 4 bases; nucleotides outside the gene matches: 8. The CDR3 loop spans 15 amino acids. CDR3 coding DNA: TGTGCCAGCAGCTCTTCAGCGGGACGGGCAGATACGCAGTATTTT. The encoded protein is CASSSSAGRADTQYF.

In its sample, this clone was seen once. This chain joins TRBV5-6 and TRBJ1-5; 7 bases align to TRBD1. This CDR3 is built from 15 residues. V was pared by 4 bases and J by 3 bases, with 7 bases of the junction left unmatched. Germline CDR1 and CDR2: SGHDT and YYEEEE. The CDR3: CASSRKGQYNQPQHF. The DNA of the CDR3 is TGTGCCAGCAGCCGGAAGGGACAGTACAATCAGCCCCAGCATTTT.

The chain combines TRBV28 with TRBJ2-7; no clear D gene. Trimming cost V 4 bases and J 7 bases, with 14 bases left between them. Germline V CDR1 and CDR2: MDHEN, SYDVKM. The CDR3 is 13 amino acids. The CDR3 reads CASSSLPFWEQYF. The CDR3 region has the DNA TGTGCCAGCAGTTCCCTTCCATTCTGGGAGCAGTACTTC. The complete variable domain, with remaining parts taken from reference TRBV28 and TRBJ2-7, reads DVKVTQSSRYLVKRTGEKVFLECVQDMDHENMFWYRQDPGLGLRLIYFSYDVKMKEKGDIPEGYSVSREKKERFSLILESASTNQTSMYLCASSSLPFWEQYFGPGTRLTVT.

This chain's CDR3 is CATSRDRVGAGGGEQYF. CDR3 sequence (DNA): TGTGCCACCAGCAGAGATCGGGTTGGAGCGGGAGGCGGGGAGCAGTACTTC. This chain uses TRBV15 with TRBJ2-7; 9 nucleotides line up with TRBD2. After removal of 0 bases from V and 7 bases from J, the junction contained 13 bases not matched to a gene. Germline V gives CDR1 LNHNV, CDR2 YYDKDF (reference sequence). The CDR3 sequence is 17 residues long.

The rearrangement links TRBV28 to TRBJ1-3, with unresolved D. Trimming took off 7 bases at V and 0 bases at J, with 16 bases between the two ends. The germline gives CDR1 MDHEN, CDR2 SYDVKM. This CDR3 is 16 amino acids long. CDR3 nucleotide sequence: TGTGCCAGCACTGACTTTCGTTCTCACTCTGGAAACACCATATATTTT. Protein: CASTDFRSHSGNTIYF.